Shown below are 7 T cell receptor beta chains from a single sample sequenced in a study of beta chain features in type 1 diabetes (dated by TCRdb to the late 2010s). The method behind the library was the immunoSEQ multiplex PCR assay. All of the isolated RNA was reverse transcribed with the High Capacity cDNA Reverse Transcription Kit, so expressed TCRB transcripts were sequenced. TCRdb's version of the immuneACCESS table is confined to in-frame rearrangements and falls short of the full clone set. An unresolved V gene accounts for under half of the shortfall where checked; the remainder is of unknown origin. In this sample the table shows 250,000 or so clones, around 21% of which occur a single time. The ten biggest clones cover less than 0.03% of the sample. These TCRs are of unknown antigen specificity. Overall study results and their limits: In all four CD4+ subsets, TCRB CDR3 length was moderately but significantly shorter in type 1 diabetes patients.

Sequencing was carried out using naive CD4+ T cells from blood. Sample cell subset or site, as interpreted from the label and publication: true naive CD4+ T cells. Source of these receptors: a woman in her 40s with type 1 diabetes.

The rearrangement uses TRBV4-3 and TRBJ1-2, with D tentatively TRBD1 (5 bases). The CDR3 is made up of 14 amino acids. Trimming removed 1 base from V and 5 bases from J, with 11 bases in between. Germline lookup yields CDR1 LGHNA and CDR2 YSLEER. CDR3 residues: CASSQGREGYGYTF. CDR3 bases: TGCGCCAGCAGCCAAGGCAGGGAGGGGTATGGCTACACCTTC.

This clone has a handful of counts. V usage is TRBV28 and J usage is TRBJ1-2; 7 bases map to TRBD1. Germline V CDR1 and CDR2: MDHEN, SYDVKM. CDR3 length: 15 residues. Trimming cost V 2 bases and J 6 bases; bases outside gene matches: 9. CDR3 protein: CASSLPGGGGHGYTF. For the CDR3, the DNA is TGTGCCAGCAGTTTACCGGGAGGGGGCGGCCATGGCTACACCTTC.

The chain links TRBV18 to TRBJ1-1; TRBD1 matches at 7 bases. The CDR3 contains 12 residues. V was pared by 5 bases and J by 7 bases, with 4 bases of the junction left unmatched. The germline CDR1 and CDR2 sequences are KGHSH and LQKENI. The CDR3 reads CASSAGQDEAFF. For the CDR3, the DNA is TGTGCCAGCTCAGCTGGACAGGATGAAGCTTTCTTT. The variable domain in full, completed from reference TRBV18 and TRBJ1-1, reads NAGVMQNPRHLVRRRGQEARLRCSPMKGHSHVYWYRQLPEEGLKFMVYLQKENIIDESGMPKERFSAEFPKEGPSILRIQQVVRGDSAAYFCASSAGQDEAFFGQGTRLTVV.

This clone was recorded a few times. The chain couples TRBV9 to TRBJ1-1, with 8 bases identical to TRBD1. Germline V CDR1 and CDR2: SGDLS, YYNGEE. V lost 4 bases, J lost 3 bases, and 11 bases stayed unmatched. The CDR3 has 16 residues. The CDR3 DNA follows: TGTGCCAGCAGCCTCACCGGACAGGGAGGCGACACTGAAGCTTTCTTT. Its translation is CASSLTGQGGDTEAFF. The full variable domain, in which reference TRBV9 and TRBJ1-1 provide the parts outside the CDR3, is DSGVTQTPKHLITATGQRVTLRCSPRSGDLSVYWYQQSLDQGLQFLIQYYNGEERAKGNILERFSAQQFPDLHSELNLSSLELGDSALYFCASSLTGQGGDTEAFFGQGTRLTVV.

The chain is built from TRBV7-9 and TRBJ1-1; tentatively, D is TRBD1 (5 bases). V dropped 4 bases and J dropped 11 bases, with 14 bases sitting between them. Per the germline V gene, CDR1 is SEHNR and CDR2 is FQNEAQ (reference sequence). There are 12 residues in the CDR3. This CDR3 reads CASSSDSLGAFF. CDR3 nucleotides: TGTGCCAGCAGCTCAGACAGTCTAGGCGCTTTCTTT.

A few counts support this clone. This chain connects TRBV28 to TRBJ1-2; 8 bases agree with TRBD1. Germline CDR1 and CDR2: MDHEN and SYDVKM. The V and J ends lost 5 bases and 5 bases, in that order; junction bases with no gene match: 7. The CDR3 has 14 amino acids. The CDR3 DNA reads as TGTGCCAGCAGTCCGACAGGGGTGGCTTATGGCTACACCTTC. Protein sequence: CASSPTGVAYGYTF.

A few counts support this clone. The chain couples TRBV29-1 to TRBJ2-7; D may be TRBD1 (5 bases). With 4 bases removed from V and 0 bases from J, the gap between germline ends came to 13 bases. This CDR3 comprises 14 residues. Germline V gene lookup returns CDR1 SQVTM and CDR2 ANQGSEA. CDR3 nucleotides: TGCAGCGTTGCCCTGACAGCTAGCTCCTACGAGCAGTACTTC. Protein product: CSVALTASSYEQYF.